Listed below are T cell receptor beta chains from one sample, sequenced in a study of CD8+CD57+ T cells in acquired aplastic anemia. TCRdb used MiXCR to reprocess the reads, holding one entry per CDR3 protein. Of 150,000 to 200,000 distinct CDR3 sequences in the sample, about two thirds were seen once. Sample: sorted CD4+, CD8+, or CD8+CD57+ T cells (not recorded which) from PBMCs. These receptor sequences come from a human donor with aplastic anemia. Both conserved end residues are part of each CDR3. Fields, in order: V gene, clone size, D gene, J gene, CDR3 DNA, CDR3 protein. D genes are given only for firm matches. The size entry is marked missing in some rows and otherwise reads once, few, many or a size class.

>TRBV5-1|-|-|TRBJ1-1
TGCGCCAGCAGCGACGGAACTGAAGCTTTCTTT
CASSDGTEAFF
>TRBV10-3|-|-|TRBJ2-3
TGTGCCATCAGCTCCGGGGCACCTAGCACAGATACGCAGTATTTT
CAISSGAPSTDTQYF
>TRBV15|-|TRBD1|TRBJ2-7
TGTGCCACCAGCCCACTAGGACAGGGCGATACCCACGAGCAGTACTTC
CATSPLGQGDTHEQYF
>TRBV7-2|-|-|TRBJ2-6
TGTGCCAGCAGCTTAGAAAGCGGGGCCAACGTCCTGACTTTC
CASSLESGANVLTF
>TRBV10-3|-|-|TRBJ1-1
TGTGCCAGCAGTTTACCGGGCCTAGAAGCTTTCTTT
CASSLPGLEAFF
>TRBV24-1|-|-|TRBJ2-3
TGTGCCACCAGTGATACCTCCACAGATACGCAGTATTTT
CATSDTSTDTQYF
>TRBV20-1|-|TRBD1|TRBJ1-1
TGCAGTGCTAGTAGGACAGGGGAAGCTTTCTTT
CSASRTGEAFF
>TRBV7-7|-|TRBD2|TRBJ2-1
TGTGCTAGCAGCTTATTAATCAGCGGGAGACAGTTCTTC
CASSLLISGRQFF
>TRBV29-1|-|-|TRBJ2-5
TGCAGCGTTGAAATGAAGACGCGACAGACCCAGTACTTC
CSVEMKTRQTQYF
>TRBV9|-|-|TRBJ1-2
TGTGCCAGCAGCGTAGTCGGGTCCGGGGGCTACACCTTC
CASSVVGSGGYTF
>TRBV19|-|-|TRBJ2-5
TGTGCCAGTTTGGACAACTCCAATGAGGCCCAGTACTTC
CASLDNSNEAQYF
>TRBV5-1|-|-|TRBJ1-3
TGCGCCAGCAGCCCTGTTCGGGAGAAGAACACCATATATTTT
CASSPVREKNTIYF
>TRBV20-1|few|-|TRBJ1-6
TGCAGTGCGTCAAGGGATGATAATTCACCCCTCCACTTT
CSASRDDNSPLHF
>TRBV5-1|-|-|TRBJ1-2
TGCGCCAGCAGCTCGAGACCGGACACCTGGGAACGTGGCTACACCTTC
CASSSRPDTWERGYTF
>TRBV5-1|-|-|TRBJ2-1
TGCGCCAGCAGCTCGGGACCAAGCTCCTACAATGAGCAGTTCTTC
CASSSGPSSYNEQFF
>TRBV19|few|-|TRBJ2-3
TGTGCCAGTAGTATGACAGAGAACACAGATACGCAGTATTTT
CASSMTENTDTQYF
>TRBV7-8|-|-|TRBJ1-3
TGTGCCAGCAGATCGGGGCCTTCTGGAAACACCATATATTTT
CASRSGPSGNTIYF
>TRBV6-4|few|-|TRBJ2-6
TGTGCCAGCAGTGACGACAGCAGGGGCAGTATCTCTGGGGCCAACGTCCTGACTTTC
CASSDDSRGSISGANVLTF
>TRBV11-2|-|-|TRBJ1-3
TGTGCCAGCAGCTTGGGGCAGGCTGGAAACACCATATATTTT
CASSLGQAGNTIYF
>TRBV7-9|-|TRBD1|TRBJ2-7
TGTGCCAGCAGCTTCAGGGACAGGGGGCAAGGCGAGCAGTACTTC
CASSFRDRGQGEQYF
>TRBV12-3/TRBV12-4|-|TRBD1|TRBJ1-5
TGTGCCAGCAGTGGACAGGGAAAACAGCCCCAGCATTTT
CASSGQGKQPQHF
>TRBV6-1|many|TRBD1|TRBJ2-1
TGTGCCAGCAGTGAAAGGGCCCCGGACAGGTGGTTCAATGAGCAGTTCTTC
CASSERAPDRWFNEQFF
>TRBV9|-|-|TRBJ2-7
TGTGCCAGCAGCGGCCCTGCTTCGGGACTCTCCTACGAGCAGTACTTC
CASSGPASGLSYEQYF
>TRBV6-4|-|TRBD2|TRBJ2-3
TGTGCCAGCAGTGACTCGCCTAGCGGGGGAGCTAGCACAGATACGCAGTATTTT
CASSDSPSGGASTDTQYF
>TRBV20-1|-|-|TRBJ2-7
TGCAGTGCTAGGTTGGAGGGGAACTACGAGCAGTACTTC
CSARLEGNYEQYF
>TRBV15|-|-|TRBJ2-2
TGTGCCACCAGCGGTAGGAACACCGGGGAGCTGTTTTTT
CATSGRNTGELFF
>TRBV2|once|-|TRBJ2-7
TGTGCCAGCAGTGTCGGGACAACCTACGAGCAGTACTTC
CASSVGTTYEQYF
>TRBV5-1|-|TRBD2|TRBJ2-1
TGCGCCAGCAGCAGCACTAGCGGGAGTGGTGAGCAGTTCTTC
CASSSTSGSGEQFF
>TRBV2|-|-|TRBJ2-5
TGTGCCAGCAGCGCCGGACGGGGGCGACCAGGACAAGAGACCCAGTACTTC
CASSAGRGRPGQETQYF
>TRBV25-1|few|-|TRBJ1-3
TGTGCCAGCAGTGAATTCGGAAGTGAGAACACCATATATTTT
CASSEFGSENTIYF
>TRBV20-1|-|-|TRBJ2-5
TGCAGTGCTAGCCCCGGATCGAGGGAGACCCAGTACTTC
CSASPGSRETQYF
>TRBV24-1|-|TRBD2|TRBJ2-7
TGTGCTACCAGACTAGCGGGAGGGCAGGATGAGCAGTACTTC
CATRLAGGQDEQYF
>TRBV29-1|-|-|TRBJ2-5
TGCAGCGTTGAAGTTCTGCCCCCCCTAGAGACCCAGTACTTC
CSVEVLPPLETQYF
>TRBV14|-|-|TRBJ2-3
TGTGCCAGCAGCCAACTTCGCACAGATACGCAGTATTTT
CASSQLRTDTQYF
>TRBV19|-|TRBD1|TRBJ1-4
TGTGCCAGTAGTAGGGGACAGGGGGGAATGAATGAAAAACTGTTTTTT
CASSRGQGGMNEKLFF
>TRBV7-2|-|-|TRBJ2-3
TGTGCCAGCAGCTTACTTAGTACTAGCACAGATACGCAGTATTTT
CASSLLSTSTDTQYF
>TRBV7-9|-|-|TRBJ2-3
TGTGCCAGCAGCGGGACGATCACAGATACGCAGTATTTT
CASSGTITDTQYF
>TRBV5-1|-|TRBD1|TRBJ1-1
TGCGCCAGCAGCCCCAGGGGGGGGAACACTGAAGCTTTCTTT
CASSPRGGNTEAFF
>TRBV24-1|-|-|TRBJ2-7
TGTGCCACCAAGAGAAACGCAGGCTACGAGCAGTACTTC
CATKRNAGYEQYF
>TRBV5-1|-|-|TRBJ2-7
TGCGCCAGCAGCTTCGGGTCTCCGGTTGACGAGCAGTACTTC
CASSFGSPVDEQYF
>TRBV4-1|-|TRBD1|TRBJ2-3
TGTGCCAGCAGCCAAGGGACAGGGGGGGCCGTCACAGATACGCAGTATTTT
CASSQGTGGAVTDTQYF
>TRBV20-1|-|-|TRBJ2-7
TGCAGTGCTGGTCGGGGTCAGGGGAGCTCCTACGAGCAGTACTTC
CSAGRGQGSSYEQYF
>TRBV10-3|-|-|TRBJ1-1
TGTGCCATCAGTGAGCTAGGCAGGGGGAACACTGAAGCTTTCTTT
CAISELGRGNTEAFF
>TRBV7-2|-|TRBD2|TRBJ2-1
TGTGCCAGCAGCTTAGCAGGTCTAGCGGGTGCTTACAATGAGCAGTTCTTC
CASSLAGLAGAYNEQFF
>TRBV10-3|-|TRBD1|TRBJ2-5
TGTGCCATCAGTGAGGCGTGGGACAGACAAGAGACCCAGTACTTC
CAISEAWDRQETQYF
>TRBV20-1|-|-|TRBJ2-7
TGCAGTGCTAGAGAACTTCTCAGCTACGAGCAGTACTTC
CSARELLSYEQYF
>TRBV5-6|once|TRBD1|TRBJ2-7
TGTGCCAGCAGCTCGGGACAGGGTGGACCCTACGAGCAGTACTTC
CASSSGQGGPYEQYF
>TRBV13|-|-|TRBJ1-6
TGTGCCAGCAGCCCGAACGGGGGGTATAATTCACCCCTCCACTTT
CASSPNGGYNSPLHF
>TRBV29-1|-|-|TRBJ1-1
TGCAGCGTTGAAACACTTCTCGTGAACACTGAAGCTTTCTTT
CSVETLLVNTEAFF
>TRBV12-3/TRBV12-4|-|-|TRBJ1-2
TGTGCCAGCAGTTACTCGGGGACAAAGGGCTACACCTTC
CASSYSGTKGYTF
>TRBV10-3|few|-|TRBJ2-3
TGTGCCATACATAGCGGCAGCACAGATACGCAGTATTTT
CAIHSGSTDTQYF
>TRBV20-1|-|-|TRBJ2-7
TGCAGTGCTAGACGACAGGAGACTTACAATGAGCAGTACTTC
CSARRQETYNEQYF
>TRBV12-3/TRBV12-4|many|-|TRBJ1-4
TGTGCCAGCAGTTTATATGCGGGAGCGGATAATGAAAAACTGTTTTTT
CASSLYAGADNEKLFF
>TRBV15|few|TRBD1|TRBJ1-6
TGTGCCACCAGCAGAGAAGGACAGGGGAGGCACTTT
CATSREGQGRHF
>TRBV19|-|-|TRBJ2-1
TGTGCCAGTAGTCTCCTAAGCACCCTGGCTGATGAGCAGTTCTTC
CASSLLSTLADEQFF